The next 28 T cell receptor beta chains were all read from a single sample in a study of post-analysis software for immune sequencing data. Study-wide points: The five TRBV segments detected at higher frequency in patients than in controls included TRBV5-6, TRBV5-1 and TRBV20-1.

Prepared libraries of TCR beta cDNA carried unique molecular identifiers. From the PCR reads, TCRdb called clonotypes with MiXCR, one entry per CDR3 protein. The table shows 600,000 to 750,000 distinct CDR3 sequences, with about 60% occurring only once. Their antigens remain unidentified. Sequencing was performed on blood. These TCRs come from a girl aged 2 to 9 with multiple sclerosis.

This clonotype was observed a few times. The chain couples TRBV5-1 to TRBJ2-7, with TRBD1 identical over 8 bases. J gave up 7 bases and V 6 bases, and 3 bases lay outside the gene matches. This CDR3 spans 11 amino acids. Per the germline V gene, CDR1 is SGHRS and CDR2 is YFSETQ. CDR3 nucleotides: TGCGCCAGCACAAACAGGGGGGAGCAGTACTTC. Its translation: CASTNRGEQYF.

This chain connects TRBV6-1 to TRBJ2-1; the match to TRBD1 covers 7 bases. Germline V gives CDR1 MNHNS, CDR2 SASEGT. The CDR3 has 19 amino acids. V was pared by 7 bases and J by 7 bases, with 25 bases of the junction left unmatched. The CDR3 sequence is CASTRQRGRLSVMTNEQFF. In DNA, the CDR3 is TGTGCCAGCACCAGACAAAGGGGGCGACTATCTGTTATGACGAATGAGCAGTTCTTC.

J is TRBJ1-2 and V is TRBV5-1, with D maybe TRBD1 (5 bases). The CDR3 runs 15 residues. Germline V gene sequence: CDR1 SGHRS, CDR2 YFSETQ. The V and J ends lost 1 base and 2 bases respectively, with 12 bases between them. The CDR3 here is CASSLRSQGNYGYTF. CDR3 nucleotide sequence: TGCGCCAGCAGCTTGAGGTCCCAGGGAAACTATGGCTACACCTTC. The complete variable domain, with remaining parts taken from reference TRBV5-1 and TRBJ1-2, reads KAGVTQTPRYLIKTRGQQVTLSCSPISGHRSVSWYQQTPGQGLQFLFEYFSETQRNKGNFPGRFSGRQFSNSRSEMNVSTLELGDSALYLCASSLRSQGNYGYTFGSGTRLTVV.

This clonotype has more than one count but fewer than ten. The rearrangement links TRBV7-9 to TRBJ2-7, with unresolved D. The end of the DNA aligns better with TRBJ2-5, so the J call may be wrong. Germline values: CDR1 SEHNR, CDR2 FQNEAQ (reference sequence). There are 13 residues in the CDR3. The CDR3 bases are TGTGCCAGCAGCTTAGCCACGGCGGAGACCCAGTACTTC. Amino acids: CASSLATAETQYF.

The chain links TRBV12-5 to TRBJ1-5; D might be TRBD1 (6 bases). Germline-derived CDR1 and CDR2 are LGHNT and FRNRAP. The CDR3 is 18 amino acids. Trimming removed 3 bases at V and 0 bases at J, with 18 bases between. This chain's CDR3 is CASGLSRQGLSSNQPQHF. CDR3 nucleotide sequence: TGTGCTAGTGGTTTAAGTCGCCAGGGGCTATCTAGCAATCAGCCCCAGCATTTT.

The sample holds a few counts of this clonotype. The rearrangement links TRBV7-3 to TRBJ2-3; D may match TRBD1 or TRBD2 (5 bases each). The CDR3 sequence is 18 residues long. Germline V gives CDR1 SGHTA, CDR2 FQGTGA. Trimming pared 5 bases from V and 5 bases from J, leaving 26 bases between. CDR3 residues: CASSTPGTTSPVIDTQYF. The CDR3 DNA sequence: TGTGCCAGCAGCACACCCGGGACCACGTCGCCCGTTATAGATACGCAGTATTTT.

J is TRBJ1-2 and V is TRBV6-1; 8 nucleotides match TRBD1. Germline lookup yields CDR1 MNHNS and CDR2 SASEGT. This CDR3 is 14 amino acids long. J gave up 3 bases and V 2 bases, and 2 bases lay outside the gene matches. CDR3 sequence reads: CASSEPGGDYGYTF. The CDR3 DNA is TGTGCCAGCAGTGAACCAGGGGGCGACTATGGCTACACCTTC.

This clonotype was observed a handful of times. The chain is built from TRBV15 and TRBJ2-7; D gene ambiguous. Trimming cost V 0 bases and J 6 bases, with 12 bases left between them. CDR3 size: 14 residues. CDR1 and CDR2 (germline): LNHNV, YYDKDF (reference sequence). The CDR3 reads CATSRDQGFGEQYF. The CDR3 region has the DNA TGTGCCACCAGCAGAGATCAAGGGTTCGGCGAGCAGTACTTC. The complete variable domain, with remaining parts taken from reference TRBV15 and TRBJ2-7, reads DAMVIQNPRYQVTQFGKPVTLSCSQTLNHNVMYWYQQKSSQAPKLLFHYYDKDFNNEADTPDNFQSRRPNTSFCFLDIRSPGLGDTAMYLCATSRDQGFGEQYFGPGTRLTVT.

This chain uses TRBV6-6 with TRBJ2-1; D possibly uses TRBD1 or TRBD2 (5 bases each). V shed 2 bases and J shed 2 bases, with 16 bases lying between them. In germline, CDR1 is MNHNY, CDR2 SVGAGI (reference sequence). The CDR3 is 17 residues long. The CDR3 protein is CASSYGTSFPPYNEQFF. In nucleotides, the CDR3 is TGTGCCAGCAGTTACGGGACGTCATTCCCCCCCTACAATGAGCAGTTCTTC.

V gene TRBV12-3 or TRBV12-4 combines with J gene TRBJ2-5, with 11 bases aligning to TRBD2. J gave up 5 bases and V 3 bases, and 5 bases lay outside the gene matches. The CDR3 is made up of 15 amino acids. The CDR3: CASSFSGRDVETQYF. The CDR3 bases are TGTGCCAGCAGTTTTAGCGGGAGGGATGTTGAGACCCAGTACTTC.

The CDR3 DNA reads TGCAGTGCTGAGAGCAACGGATTCTATGGCTACACCTTC. Protein product: CSAESNGFYGYTF. This chain connects TRBV20-1 to TRBJ1-2; no firm D call. This CDR3 region has 13 residues. V was shortened by 5 bases and J by 4 bases, with 14 bases between the two germline ends. Germline V gene lookup returns CDR1 DFQATT and CDR2 SNEGSKA (reference sequence).

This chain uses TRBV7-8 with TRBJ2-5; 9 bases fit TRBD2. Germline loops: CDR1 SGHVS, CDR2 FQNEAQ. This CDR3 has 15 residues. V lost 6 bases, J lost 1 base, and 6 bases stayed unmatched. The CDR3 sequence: CASRASGVLQETQYF. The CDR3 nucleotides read TGTGCCAGCAGGGCTAGCGGGGTTCTCCAAGAGACCCAGTACTTC.

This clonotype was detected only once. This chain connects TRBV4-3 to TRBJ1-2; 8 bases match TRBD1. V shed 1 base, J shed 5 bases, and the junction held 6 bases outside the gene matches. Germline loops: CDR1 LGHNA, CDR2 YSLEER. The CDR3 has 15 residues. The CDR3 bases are TGCGCCAGCAGCCAAGCGGGGACAGGTTTTTATGGCTACACCTTC. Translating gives CASSQAGTGFYGYTF.

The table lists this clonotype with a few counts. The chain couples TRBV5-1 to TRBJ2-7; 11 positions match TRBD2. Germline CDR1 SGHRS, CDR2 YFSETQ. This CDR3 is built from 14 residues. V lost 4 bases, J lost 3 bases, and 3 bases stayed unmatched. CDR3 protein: CASSGGTSGYEQYF. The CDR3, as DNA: TGCGCCAGCAGCGGCGGGACTAGCGGCTACGAGCAGTACTTC.

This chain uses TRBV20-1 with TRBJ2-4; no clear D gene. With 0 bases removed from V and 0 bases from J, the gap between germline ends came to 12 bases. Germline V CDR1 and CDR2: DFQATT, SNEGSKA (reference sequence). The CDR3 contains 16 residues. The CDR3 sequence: CSARDRPELAKNIQYF. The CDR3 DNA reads TGCAGTGCTAGAGATAGGCCGGAGCTAGCCAAAAACATTCAGTACTTC.

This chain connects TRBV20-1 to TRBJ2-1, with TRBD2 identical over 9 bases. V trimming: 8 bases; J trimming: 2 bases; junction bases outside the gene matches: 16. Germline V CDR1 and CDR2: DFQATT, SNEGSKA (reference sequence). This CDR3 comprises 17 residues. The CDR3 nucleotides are TGCAGTAACAGGGGTCTAGCGGGGCGACGTACCTACAATGAGCAGTTCTTC. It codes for CSNRGLAGRRTYNEQFF.

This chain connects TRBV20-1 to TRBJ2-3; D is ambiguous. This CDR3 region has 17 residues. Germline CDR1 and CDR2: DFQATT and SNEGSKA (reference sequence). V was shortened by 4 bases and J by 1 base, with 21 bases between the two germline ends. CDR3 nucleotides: TGCAGTGCTATAGACCCGTTTAGTAAAATTGGCACAGATACGCAGTATTTT. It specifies CSAIDPFSKIGTDTQYF.

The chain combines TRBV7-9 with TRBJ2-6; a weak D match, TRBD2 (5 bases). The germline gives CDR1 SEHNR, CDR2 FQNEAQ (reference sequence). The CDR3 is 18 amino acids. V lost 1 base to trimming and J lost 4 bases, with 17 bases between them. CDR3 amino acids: CASSLVAPSAGGANVLTF. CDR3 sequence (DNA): TGTGCCAGCAGCTTAGTAGCACCCTCGGCGGGCGGGGCCAACGTCCTGACTTTC.

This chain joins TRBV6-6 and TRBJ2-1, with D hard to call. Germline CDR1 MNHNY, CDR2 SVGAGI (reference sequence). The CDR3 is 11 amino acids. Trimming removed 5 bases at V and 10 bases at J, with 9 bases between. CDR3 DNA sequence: TGTGCCAGCAGTCCTGGAGTGGAGCAGTTCTTC. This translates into CASSPGVEQFF.

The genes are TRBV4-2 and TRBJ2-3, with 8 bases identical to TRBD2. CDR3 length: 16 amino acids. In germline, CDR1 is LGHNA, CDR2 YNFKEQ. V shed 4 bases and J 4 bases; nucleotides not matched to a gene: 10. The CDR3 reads CASSPRTSQVSDTQYF. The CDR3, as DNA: TGTGCCAGCAGCCCCCGGACTAGCCAGGTTTCAGATACGCAGTATTTT.

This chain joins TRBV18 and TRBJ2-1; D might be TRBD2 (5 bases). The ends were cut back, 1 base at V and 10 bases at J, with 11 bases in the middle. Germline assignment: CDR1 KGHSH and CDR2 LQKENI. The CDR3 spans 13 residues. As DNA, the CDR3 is TGTGCCAGCTCACCACAGCCCGGCGGGGAGCAGTTCTTC. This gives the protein CASSPQPGGEQFF.

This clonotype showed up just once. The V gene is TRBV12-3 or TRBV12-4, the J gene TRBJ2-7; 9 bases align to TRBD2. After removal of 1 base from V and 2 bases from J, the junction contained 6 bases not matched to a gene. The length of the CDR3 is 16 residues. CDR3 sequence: CASSLELAGFPYEQYF. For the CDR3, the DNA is TGTGCCAGCAGTTTAGAGCTAGCGGGATTCCCCTACGAGCAGTACTTC.

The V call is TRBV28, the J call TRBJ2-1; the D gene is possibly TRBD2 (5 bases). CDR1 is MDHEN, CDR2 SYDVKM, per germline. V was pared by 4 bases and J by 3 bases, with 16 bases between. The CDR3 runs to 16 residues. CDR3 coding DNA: TGTGCCAGCAGTTCGGGGTCCGGTTATGTCTACAATGAGCAGTTCTTC. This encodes CASSSGSGYVYNEQFF.

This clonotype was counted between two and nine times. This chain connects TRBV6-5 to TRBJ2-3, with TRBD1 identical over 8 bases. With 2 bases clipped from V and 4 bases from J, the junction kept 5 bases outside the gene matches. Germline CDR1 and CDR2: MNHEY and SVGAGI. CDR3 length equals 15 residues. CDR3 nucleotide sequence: TGTGCCAGCAGTTACCAGGGGGCGCCTGCAGATACGCAGTATTTT. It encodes CASSYQGAPADTQYF.

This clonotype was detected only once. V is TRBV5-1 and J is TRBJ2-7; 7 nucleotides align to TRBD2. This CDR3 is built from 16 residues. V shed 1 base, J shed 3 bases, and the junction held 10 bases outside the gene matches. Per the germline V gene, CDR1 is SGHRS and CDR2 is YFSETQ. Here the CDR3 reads CASSLPPSGFYYEQYF. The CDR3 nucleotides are TGCGCCAGCAGCTTGCCTCCTAGCGGATTCTACTACGAGCAGTACTTC.

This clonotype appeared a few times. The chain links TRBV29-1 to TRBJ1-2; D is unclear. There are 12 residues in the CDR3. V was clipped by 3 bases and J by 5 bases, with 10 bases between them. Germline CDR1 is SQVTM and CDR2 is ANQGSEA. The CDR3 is CSVDVRGYGYTF. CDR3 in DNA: TGCAGCGTTGACGTCCGGGGATATGGCTACACCTTC.

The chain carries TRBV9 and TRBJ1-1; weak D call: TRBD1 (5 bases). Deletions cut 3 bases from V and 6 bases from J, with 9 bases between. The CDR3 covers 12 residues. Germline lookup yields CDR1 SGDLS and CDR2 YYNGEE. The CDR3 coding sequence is TGTGCCAGCAGCGGAATGGGGGCTGAAGCTTTCTTT. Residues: CASSGMGAEAFF.

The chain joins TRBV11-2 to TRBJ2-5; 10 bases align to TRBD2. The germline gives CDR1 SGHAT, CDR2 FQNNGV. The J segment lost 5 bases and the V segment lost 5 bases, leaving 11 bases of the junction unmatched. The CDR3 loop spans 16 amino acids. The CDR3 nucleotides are TGTGCCAGCAGCCGCTCCTCACGACTAGCGGGCGAGACCCAGTACTTC. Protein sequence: CASSRSSRLAGETQYF.